This T cell receptor (beta chain) was identified during a study of CD8 T cells in ankylosing spondylitis (dated by TCRdb to the late 2010s). Notes on the research overall: The study profiled T cell receptor beta repertoires in healthy donors and ankylosing spondylitis patients to find disease-linked TCR variants. In total, the full study cohort was made up of about 110 healthy donors and roughly 27 ankylosing spondylitis patients. Peripheral blood samples were taken, and synovial fluid was additionally collected from ankylosing spondylitis patients.

Results the study describes overall, beyond this receptor: Significant enrichment of the disease-linked clones was reported in matched synovial fluid samples from ankylosing spondylitis patients. Some TCR beta motif variants had previously been reported in synovial fluid and blood of reactive arthritis patients, which suggested common disease-initiation mechanisms. A TCR beta motif made up of seven or eight highly homologous amino acid variants appeared to be characteristic of blood from ankylosing spondylitis patients. The disease-linked clones showed a CD8+ phenotype and occurred at relatively low frequencies in peripheral blood.

At the junction V is shortened by 4 bases and J by 2 bases; bases outside the gene matches: 6. Counted from cysteine to phenylalanine, this CDR3 has 15 amino acids. Here the CDR3 DNA is all that survives: 45 bases in frame from base 1. CDR1 and CDR2 were assigned from the germline V gene as MGHDK and SYGVNS. On this clonotype itself: It lacks a known antigen. No much larger clone exists at a distance of one base, and base qualities are not known.

Reads for this sample came from an Illumina HiSeq 2500. TCR beta libraries were prepared by quantitative 5'-RACE with molecular barcodes. Per the original workflow: A new computational method based on a probabilistic model of VDJ rearrangement was used to identify disease-linked TCR variants. TCRdb reworked the public reads: Q25 trimming with fastp, MiXCR clone assembly, productive beta chains retained. Identical CDR3 proteins give one entry, which carries the most common genes and DNA. These V and J calls originate from TCRdb's pipeline instead of the authors' own analysis. Counted in this sample were about 140,000 distinct CDR3 sequences; 25% to 35% of them appeared once. 6% of the sample goes to the ten largest clones. Synovial fluid samples were paired with blood samples taken from the same ankylosing spondylitis patients.

The receptor was isolated from a male donor with ankylosing spondylitis. This chain joins TRBV25-1 to TRBJ1-2; TRBD1 fits 8 bases in the junction. Sequenced material: synovial fluid, either unsorted or a sorted T cell fraction (not recorded which). The base sequence is TGTGCCAGCAGTGCTACCTGGACAGGGAACTATGGCTACACCTTC. This yields the protein CASSATWTGNYGYTF.